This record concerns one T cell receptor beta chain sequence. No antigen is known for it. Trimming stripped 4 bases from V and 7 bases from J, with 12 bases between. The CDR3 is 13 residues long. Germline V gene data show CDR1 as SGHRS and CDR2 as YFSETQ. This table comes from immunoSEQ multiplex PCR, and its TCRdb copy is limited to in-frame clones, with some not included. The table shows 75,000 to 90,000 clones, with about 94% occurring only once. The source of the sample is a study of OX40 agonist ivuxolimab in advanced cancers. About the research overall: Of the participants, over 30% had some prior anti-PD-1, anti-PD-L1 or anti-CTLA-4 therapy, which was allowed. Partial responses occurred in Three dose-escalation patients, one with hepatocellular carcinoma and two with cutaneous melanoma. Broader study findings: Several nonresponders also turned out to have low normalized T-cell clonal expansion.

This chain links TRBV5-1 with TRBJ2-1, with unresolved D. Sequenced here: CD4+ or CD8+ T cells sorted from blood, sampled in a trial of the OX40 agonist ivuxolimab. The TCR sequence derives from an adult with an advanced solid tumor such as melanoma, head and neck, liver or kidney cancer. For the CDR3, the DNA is TGCGCCAGCAGCCGAGATAGCCGAAATGAGCAGTTCTTC. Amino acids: CASSRDSRNEQFF.